A selection of T cell receptor beta chains follows, all from one sample in a study of early T cells in non-severe SARS-CoV-2 infection. TCRdb reanalysed the 5' RACE reads using MiXCR and keeps one entry per CDR3 protein. Of under 35,000 distinct CDR3 sequences listed, 5.4% are singletons. Sequencing was performed on whole blood. The receptor source for this set is an adult who was a healthcare worker with PCR-confirmed SARS-CoV-2 infection or an uninfected control (not recorded which). The CDR3 runs from the conserved cysteine through the conserved F or W. D genes are given only for firm matches.

>TRBD1|TRBV3-1
CATGTGGSGNGYTF
>.|TRBV5-5
CASSLGAPREGTEAFF
>.|TRBV6-5
CASRVPSGDEQFF
>.|TRBV19
CASSINGQGTQYF
>.|TRBV9
CASSPVGGPGNTIYF
>.|TRBV20-1
CSASDRGAVTDTQYF
>TRBD2|TRBV20-1
CSARGVSGRSSYEQYF
>TRBD1|TRBV5-6
CASSLGQGAFQPQHF
>TRBD2|TRBV7-9
CASSLASGTNTGELFF
>.|TRBV6-6
CATNWDSRGDTQYF
>.|TRBV6-2/TRBV6-3
CASSSPTSVNTEAFF
>.|TRBV7-9
CASSLGDGAQETQYF
>.|TRBV7-9
CASDDSGPSEQYF
>TRBD1|TRBV7-8
CASSKKDRPSSYNEQFF
>.|TRBV18
CASSARSSYNEQFF
>TRBD1|TRBV7-2
CASSTRTGPNIQYF
>.|TRBV30
CAWSVGTIGELFF
>.|TRBV10-3
CAISETGQSEKLFF
>TRBD2|TRBV30
CARGEGSGSGTYNEQFF
>TRBD2|TRBV12-3/TRBV12-4
CASSLNSGGRTDTQYF
>.|TRBV7-9
CASSPGLSTDTQYF
>.|TRBV5-1
CASSPGGQRPTYEQYF
>.|TRBV6-2/TRBV6-3
CASSATRTETGGQFF
>TRBD1|TRBV20-1
CSARRVTGGLKETQYF
>.|TRBV7-9
CASSLGGQPTEAFF
>.|TRBV6-6
CASSYIQYYGYTF
>.|TRBV5-1
CASSPEWGWNTEAFF
>TRBD1|TRBV30
CAWSMGQLPGPATQPQHF
>TRBD1|TRBV7-8
CATHFAGQGKYGYTF
>TRBD1|TRBV6-1
CASSGPQGADYGYTF
>.|TRBV10-3
CAISFTLGHTSNTGELFF
>TRBD1|TRBV6-2/TRBV6-3
CASEDPGQGHEQYF
>.|TRBV6-9
CASIMGGGNYQPQHF
>.|TRBV20-1
CSASGGQVYEQYF
>.|TRBV7-3
CASTKDTRLGANEKLFF
>.|TRBV7-9
CASSSVLEQYF
>.|TRBV27
CASSFDKGYEQYF
>.|TRBV7-9
CASSTGVNNNSPLHF
>.|TRBV10-1
CASSSDRNTEAFF
>.|TRBV7-2
CASSRRVTNEKLFF
>TRBD1|TRBV30
CAWGSLQGLLNYGYTF
>TRBD2|TRBV9
CASSVDLAGGTDTQYF
>TRBD2|TRBV19
CASSKGLGEGTGELFF
>.|TRBV10-1
CASSHSGNQETQYF
>.|TRBV20-1
CSAVPGLHHFGYTF